This is a list of T cell receptor beta chains from one sample in a study of CD8+ T cells in alopecia areata. The method was immunoSEQ multiplex PCR; TCRdb's version includes in-frame clones alone and lacks a portion of them. The table lists 120,000 to 150,000 clones, roughly four fifths of them singletons. The starting material was CD8+ T cells sorted from blood, obtained at week 4, from a patient treated with tofacitinib. The receptor set was obtained from a human donor with alopecia areata. The CDR3 runs from the conserved cysteine through the conserved F or W. The order of the fields is CDR3 protein, CDR3 DNA, V gene, J gene, CDR3 length, clone size, D gene. A D gene is named only where the DNA matches it firmly. Where a row states a size, it is once, few, many or the class of an expanded clone; other rows omit it.

CDR3aa: CATRQGVDTQYF
CDR3nt: TGTGCCACCAGACAGGGGGTAGATACGCAGTATTTT
v_gene: TRBV19
j_gene: TRBJ2-3
len: 12
abundance: .
d_gene: TRBD1

CDR3aa: CASSLQGAYSPLHF
CDR3nt: TGTGCCAGTAGTCTACAGGGGGCTTATTCACCCCTCCACTTT
v_gene: TRBV19
j_gene: TRBJ1-6
len: 14
abundance: .
d_gene: TRBD1

CDR3aa: CASSWDHGNEQYF
CDR3nt: TGTGCCAGCAGCTGGGACCACGGCAACGAGCAGTACTTC
v_gene: TRBV11-2
j_gene: TRBJ2-7
len: 13
abundance: .
d_gene: .

CDR3aa: CASSMGQTNYGYTF
CDR3nt: TGCGCCAGCAGCATGGGACAGACTAACTATGGCTACACCTTC
v_gene: TRBV5-1
j_gene: TRBJ1-2
len: 14
abundance: .
d_gene: TRBD1

CDR3aa: CASSLRGAPTDTQYF
CDR3nt: TGTGCCAGCAGCTTACGGGGGGCCCCCACAGATACGCAGTATTTT
v_gene: TRBV7-9
j_gene: TRBJ2-3
len: 15
abundance: few
d_gene: .

CDR3aa: CASGLVGVPRQPQHF
CDR3nt: TGTGCTAGTGGTTTGGTAGGGGTCCCCCGGCAGCCCCAGCATTTT
v_gene: TRBV12-5
j_gene: TRBJ1-5
len: 15
abundance: once
d_gene: .

CDR3aa: CASSRGPADTQYF
CDR3nt: TGCGCCAGCAGCCGGGGACCGGCGGATACGCAGTATTTT
v_gene: TRBV4-3
j_gene: TRBJ2-3
len: 13
abundance: few
d_gene: .

CDR3aa: CSVEGRGPEQYF
CDR3nt: TGCAGCGTTGAAGGACGAGGCCCCGAGCAGTACTTC
v_gene: TRBV29-1
j_gene: TRBJ2-7
len: 12
abundance: .
d_gene: .

CDR3aa: CASSTGQGHYEQYF
CDR3nt: TGCGCCAGCAGCACGGGACAGGGACACTACGAGCAGTACTTC
v_gene: TRBV5-1
j_gene: TRBJ2-7
len: 14
abundance: .
d_gene: TRBD1

CDR3aa: CATRLRGAQYF
CDR3nt: TGTGCCACCCGGTTGAGGGGGGCCCAGTACTTC
v_gene: TRBV6-1
j_gene: TRBJ2-5
len: 11
abundance: .
d_gene: .

CDR3aa: CASSLASGGLYEQYF
CDR3nt: TGTGCCAGCAGCCTCGCTAGCGGGGGGCTCTACGAGCAGTACTTC
v_gene: TRBV27
j_gene: TRBJ2-7
len: 15
abundance: .
d_gene: TRBD2

CDR3aa: CASSYTGGSSYNEQFF
CDR3nt: TGTGCCAGCAGTTACACGGGGGGGAGCTCCTACAATGAGCAGTTCTTC
v_gene: TRBV6-6
j_gene: TRBJ2-1
len: 16
abundance: .
d_gene: TRBD2

CDR3aa: CASMVPETDTQYF
CDR3nt: TGTGCCAGCATGGTTCCGGAGACAGATACGCAGTATTTT
v_gene: TRBV2
j_gene: TRBJ2-3
len: 13
abundance: .
d_gene: .

CDR3aa: CASSSYGQGAANYGYTF
CDR3nt: TGTGCCAGCAGTTCTTATGGACAGGGGGCGGCTAACTATGGCTACACCTTC
v_gene: TRBV27
j_gene: TRBJ1-2
len: 17
abundance: .
d_gene: TRBD1

CDR3aa: CASSAPGQGWNEQFF
CDR3nt: TGTGCCAGCAGTGCTCCGGGACAGGGGTGGAATGAGCAGTTCTTC
v_gene: TRBV2
j_gene: TRBJ2-1
len: 15
abundance: .
d_gene: TRBD1

CDR3aa: CASSRDRETHEQFF
CDR3nt: TGTGCCAGCAGCCGGGACAGGGAGACTCATGAGCAGTTCTTC
v_gene: TRBV27
j_gene: TRBJ2-1
len: 14
abundance: .
d_gene: TRBD1

CDR3aa: CSVSSGGGSYEQYF
CDR3nt: TGCAGCGTCTCTAGCGGGGGCGGGTCCTACGAGCAGTACTTC
v_gene: TRBV29-1
j_gene: TRBJ2-7
len: 14
abundance: .
d_gene: TRBD2

CDR3aa: CASSPWRVSGETQYF
CDR3nt: TGTGCCAGCAGCCCCTGGAGGGTATCGGGAGAGACCCAGTACTTC
v_gene: TRBV7-2
j_gene: TRBJ2-5
len: 15
abundance: .
d_gene: .

CDR3aa: CASSPNRATDTQYF
CDR3nt: TGTGCCAGCAGTCCGAACAGGGCCACAGATACGCAGTATTTT
v_gene: TRBV6-5
j_gene: TRBJ2-3
len: 14
abundance: once
d_gene: .

CDR3aa: CSVAQGDYGYTF
CDR3nt: TGCAGCGTTGCACAGGGTGACTATGGCTACACCTTC
v_gene: TRBV29-1
j_gene: TRBJ1-2
len: 12
abundance: .
d_gene: .

CDR3aa: CASSEPQSGGETQYF
CDR3nt: TGTGCCAGCAGTGAACCTCAATCAGGAGGAGAGACCCAGTACTTC
v_gene: TRBV2
j_gene: TRBJ2-5
len: 15
abundance: .
d_gene: .

CDR3aa: CASSLGQGYGYTF
CDR3nt: TGTGCCAGCAGTTTGGGACAGGGGTATGGCTACACCTTC
v_gene: TRBV27
j_gene: TRBJ1-2
len: 13
abundance: .
d_gene: TRBD1

CDR3aa: CASSPEGGSDGYTF
CDR3nt: TGTGCCAGCAGCCCGGAGGGGGGAAGCGATGGCTACACCTTC
v_gene: TRBV5-4
j_gene: TRBJ1-2
len: 14
abundance: .
d_gene: .

CDR3aa: CASSLEPNQPQHF
CDR3nt: TGCGCCAGCAGCTTGGAGCCGAATCAGCCCCAGCATTTT
v_gene: TRBV5-1
j_gene: TRBJ1-5
len: 13
abundance: many
d_gene: .

CDR3aa: CASSLWPSTEAFF
CDR3nt: TGTGCCAGCAGTTTATGGCCCAGCACTGAAGCTTTCTTT
v_gene: TRBV27
j_gene: TRBJ1-1
len: 13
abundance: .
d_gene: .

CDR3aa: CASRVLTGPYQETQYF
CDR3nt: TGTGCCAGCAGGGTCCTGACAGGGCCTTACCAAGAGACCCAGTACTTC
v_gene: TRBV2
j_gene: TRBJ2-5
len: 16
abundance: .
d_gene: TRBD1

CDR3aa: CAWDGTGGTQYF
CDR3nt: TGTGCCTGGGATGGGACGGGGGGCACGCAGTATTTT
v_gene: TRBV30
j_gene: TRBJ2-3
len: 12
abundance: .
d_gene: .

CDR3aa: CASSFMQGPNTEAFF
CDR3nt: TGCGCCAGCAGCTTTATGCAGGGGCCGAACACTGAAGCTTTCTTT
v_gene: TRBV5-1
j_gene: TRBJ1-1
len: 15
abundance: once
d_gene: .

CDR3aa: CASSSDEPQYGYTF
CDR3nt: TGTGCCAGCAGCTCGGACGAACCGCAATATGGCTACACCTTC
v_gene: TRBV11-1
j_gene: TRBJ1-2
len: 14
abundance: .
d_gene: .

CDR3aa: CAWSVGGSNQPQHF
CDR3nt: TGTGCCTGGAGTGTCGGGGGTAGCAATCAGCCCCAGCATTTT
v_gene: TRBV30
j_gene: TRBJ1-5
len: 14
abundance: .
d_gene: .

CDR3aa: CASSLAGGDETQYF
CDR3nt: TGCGCCAGCAGCTTGGCCGGAGGGGACGAGACCCAGTACTTC
v_gene: TRBV5-1
j_gene: TRBJ2-5
len: 14
abundance: .
d_gene: .

CDR3aa: CASSAPDRGQETQYF
CDR3nt: TGTGCCAGCAGCGCCCCCGACAGGGGGCAAGAGACCCAGTACTTC
v_gene: TRBV9
j_gene: TRBJ2-5
len: 15
abundance: .
d_gene: TRBD1

CDR3aa: CASSLAGTPPDTQYF
CDR3nt: TGTGCCAGCTCTTTAGCGGGGACCCCCCCAGATACGCAGTATTTT
v_gene: TRBV6-5
j_gene: TRBJ2-3
len: 15
abundance: .
d_gene: TRBD2

CDR3aa: CASSYSSGGSYNEQFF
CDR3nt: TGTGCCAGCAGTTACTCGAGCGGAGGCTCCTACAATGAGCAGTTCTTC
v_gene: TRBV6-6
j_gene: TRBJ2-1
len: 16
abundance: .
d_gene: .

CDR3aa: CASSLTSSDTQYF
CDR3nt: TGCGCCAGCAGCTTGACTAGTTCGGATACGCAGTATTTT
v_gene: TRBV5-1
j_gene: TRBJ2-3
len: 13
abundance: .
d_gene: .

CDR3aa: CASSIRGQNTEAFF
CDR3nt: TGTGCCAGTAGTATTAGGGGACAGAACACTGAAGCTTTCTTT
v_gene: TRBV19
j_gene: TRBJ1-1
len: 14
abundance: .
d_gene: .

CDR3aa: CASSQRDRGMETQYF
CDR3nt: TGTGCCAGCAGCCAAAGGGACAGGGGGATGGAGACCCAGTACTTC
v_gene: TRBV7-9
j_gene: TRBJ2-5
len: 15
abundance: few
d_gene: TRBD1

CDR3aa: CASSQESEALTDTQYF
CDR3nt: TGCGCCAGCAGCCAAGAATCCGAGGCACTCACAGATACGCAGTATTTT
v_gene: TRBV4-1
j_gene: TRBJ2-3
len: 16
abundance: .
d_gene: .

CDR3aa: CASSRGHLAKNIQYF
CDR3nt: TGTGCCAGCAGCCGGGGTCACTTAGCCAAAAACATTCAGTACTTC
v_gene: TRBV11-2
j_gene: TRBJ2-4
len: 15
abundance: .
d_gene: .

CDR3aa: CSVVLLSGNEQFF
CDR3nt: TGCAGCGTTGTTCTTTTGTCGGGCAATGAGCAGTTCTTC
v_gene: TRBV29-1
j_gene: TRBJ2-1
len: 13
abundance: .
d_gene: .

CDR3aa: CATSRVGKRSNQPQHF
CDR3nt: TGTGCCACCAGCAGAGTAGGCAAACGTAGCAATCAGCCCCAGCATTTT
v_gene: TRBV15
j_gene: TRBJ1-5
len: 16
abundance: .
d_gene: .

CDR3aa: CASSDPGFYEQYF
CDR3nt: TGCGCCAGCAGTGACCCGGGATTCTACGAGCAGTACTTC
v_gene: TRBV10-1
j_gene: TRBJ2-7
len: 13
abundance: once
d_gene: .

CDR3aa: CASSFRGRGSDTQYF
CDR3nt: TGTGCCAGCAGCTTTCGGGGAAGGGGGAGTGATACGCAGTATTTT
v_gene: TRBV11-2
j_gene: TRBJ2-3
len: 15
abundance: few
d_gene: .

CDR3aa: CASSITRDGYEQYF
CDR3nt: TGTGCCAGTAGTATCACCAGGGACGGATACGAGCAGTACTTC
v_gene: TRBV19
j_gene: TRBJ2-7
len: 14
abundance: .
d_gene: .

CDR3aa: CASSQDLSVSYEQYF
CDR3nt: TGCGCCAGCAGCCAAGATCTTTCCGTCTCCTACGAGCAGTACTTC
v_gene: TRBV4-1
j_gene: TRBJ2-7
len: 15
abundance: .
d_gene: .

CDR3aa: CASSRDQGIRQPQHF
CDR3nt: TGTGCCAGCAGCCGGGACCAGGGAATACGGCAGCCCCAGCATTTT
v_gene: TRBV9
j_gene: TRBJ1-5
len: 15
abundance: once
d_gene: .

CDR3aa: CASSSTGWEQFF
CDR3nt: TGCGCCAGCAGCTCTACAGGGTGGGAGCAGTTCTTC
v_gene: TRBV5-1
j_gene: TRBJ2-1
len: 12
abundance: .
d_gene: .

CDR3aa: CASSLKFPPGNEQFF
CDR3nt: TGTGCCAGCAGCCTAAAATTCCCTCCGGGGAATGAGCAGTTCTTC
v_gene: TRBV7-9
j_gene: TRBJ2-1
len: 15
abundance: .
d_gene: .

CDR3aa: CASSSGAGYTGELFF
CDR3nt: TGTGCCAGCAGCTCCGGGGCCGGATACACCGGGGAGCTGTTTTTT
v_gene: TRBV5-6
j_gene: TRBJ2-2
len: 15
abundance: .
d_gene: .

CDR3aa: CASSSPDKAYTDTQYF
CDR3nt: TGTGCCAGCAGTTCCCCGGACAAAGCGTACACAGATACGCAGTATTTT
v_gene: TRBV6-6
j_gene: TRBJ2-3
len: 16
abundance: once
d_gene: .

CDR3aa: CATSRDTGFADTQYF
CDR3nt: TGTGCCACCAGCAGAGATACCGGGTTTGCAGATACGCAGTATTTT
v_gene: TRBV15
j_gene: TRBJ2-3
len: 15
abundance: .
d_gene: .

CDR3aa: CASSESTSGGPIYNEQFF
CDR3nt: TGTGCCAGCAGTGAATCAACTAGCGGGGGCCCTATTTACAATGAGCAGTTCTTC
v_gene: TRBV2
j_gene: TRBJ2-1
len: 18
abundance: few
d_gene: TRBD2

CDR3aa: CASSWKRETQYF
CDR3nt: TGTGCCAGCAGCTGGAAGCGGGAGACCCAGTACTTC
v_gene: TRBV13
j_gene: TRBJ2-5
len: 12
abundance: .
d_gene: .

CDR3aa: CASSQDLGTGANVLTF
CDR3nt: TGTGCCAGCAGCCAAGATTTAGGGACTGGGGCCAACGTCCTGACTTTC
v_gene: TRBV4-2
j_gene: TRBJ2-6
len: 16
abundance: .
d_gene: .